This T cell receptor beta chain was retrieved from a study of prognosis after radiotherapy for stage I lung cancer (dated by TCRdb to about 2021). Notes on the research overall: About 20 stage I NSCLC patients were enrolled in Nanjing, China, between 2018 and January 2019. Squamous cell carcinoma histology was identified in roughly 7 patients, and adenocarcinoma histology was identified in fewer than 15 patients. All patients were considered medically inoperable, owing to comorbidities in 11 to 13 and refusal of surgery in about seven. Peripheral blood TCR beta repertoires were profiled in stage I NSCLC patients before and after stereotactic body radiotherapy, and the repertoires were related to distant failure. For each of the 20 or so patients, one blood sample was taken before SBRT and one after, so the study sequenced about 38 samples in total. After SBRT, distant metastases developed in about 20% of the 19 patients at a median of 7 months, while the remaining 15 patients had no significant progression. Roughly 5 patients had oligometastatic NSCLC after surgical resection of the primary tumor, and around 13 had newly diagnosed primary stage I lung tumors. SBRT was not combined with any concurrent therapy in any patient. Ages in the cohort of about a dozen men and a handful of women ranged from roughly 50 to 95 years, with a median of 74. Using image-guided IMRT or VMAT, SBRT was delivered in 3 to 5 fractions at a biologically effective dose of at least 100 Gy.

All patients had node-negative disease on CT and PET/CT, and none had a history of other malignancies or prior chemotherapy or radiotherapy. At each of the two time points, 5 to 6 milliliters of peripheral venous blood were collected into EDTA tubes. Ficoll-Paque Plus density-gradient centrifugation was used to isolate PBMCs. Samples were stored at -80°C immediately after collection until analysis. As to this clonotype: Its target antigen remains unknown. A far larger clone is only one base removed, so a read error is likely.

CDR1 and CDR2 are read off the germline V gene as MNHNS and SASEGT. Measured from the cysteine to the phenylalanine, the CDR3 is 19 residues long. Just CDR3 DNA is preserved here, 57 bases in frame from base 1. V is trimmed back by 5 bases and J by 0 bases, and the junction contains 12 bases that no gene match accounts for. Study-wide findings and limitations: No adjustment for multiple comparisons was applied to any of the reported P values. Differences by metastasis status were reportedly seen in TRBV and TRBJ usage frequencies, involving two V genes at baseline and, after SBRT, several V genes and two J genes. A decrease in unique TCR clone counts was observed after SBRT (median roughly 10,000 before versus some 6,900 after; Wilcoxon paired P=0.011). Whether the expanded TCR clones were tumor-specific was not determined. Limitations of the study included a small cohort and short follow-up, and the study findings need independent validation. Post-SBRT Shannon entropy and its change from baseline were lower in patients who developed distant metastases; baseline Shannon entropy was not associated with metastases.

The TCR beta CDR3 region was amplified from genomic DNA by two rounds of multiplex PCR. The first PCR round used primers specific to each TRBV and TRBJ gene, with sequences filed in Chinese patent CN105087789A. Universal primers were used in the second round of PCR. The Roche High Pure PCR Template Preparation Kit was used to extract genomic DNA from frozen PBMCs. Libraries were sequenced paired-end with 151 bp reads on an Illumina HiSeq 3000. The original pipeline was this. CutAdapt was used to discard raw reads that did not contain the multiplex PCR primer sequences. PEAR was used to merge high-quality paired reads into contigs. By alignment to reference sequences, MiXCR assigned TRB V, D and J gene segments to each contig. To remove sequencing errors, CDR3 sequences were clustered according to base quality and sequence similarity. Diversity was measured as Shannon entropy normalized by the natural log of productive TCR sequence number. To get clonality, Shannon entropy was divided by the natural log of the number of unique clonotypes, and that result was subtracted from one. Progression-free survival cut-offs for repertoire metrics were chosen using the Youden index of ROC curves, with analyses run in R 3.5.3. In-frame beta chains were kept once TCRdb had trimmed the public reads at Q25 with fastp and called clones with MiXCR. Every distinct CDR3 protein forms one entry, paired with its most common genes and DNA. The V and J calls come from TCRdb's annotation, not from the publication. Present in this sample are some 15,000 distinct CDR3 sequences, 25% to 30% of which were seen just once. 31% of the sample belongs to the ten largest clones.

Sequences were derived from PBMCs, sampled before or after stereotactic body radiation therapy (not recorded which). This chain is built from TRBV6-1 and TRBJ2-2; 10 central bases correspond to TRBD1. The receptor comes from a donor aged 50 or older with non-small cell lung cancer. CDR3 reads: CASSYDRGLGGTNTGELFF. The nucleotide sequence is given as TGTGCCAGCAGTTACGACAGGGGGCTCGGCGGGACGAACACCGGGGAGCTGTTTTTT.